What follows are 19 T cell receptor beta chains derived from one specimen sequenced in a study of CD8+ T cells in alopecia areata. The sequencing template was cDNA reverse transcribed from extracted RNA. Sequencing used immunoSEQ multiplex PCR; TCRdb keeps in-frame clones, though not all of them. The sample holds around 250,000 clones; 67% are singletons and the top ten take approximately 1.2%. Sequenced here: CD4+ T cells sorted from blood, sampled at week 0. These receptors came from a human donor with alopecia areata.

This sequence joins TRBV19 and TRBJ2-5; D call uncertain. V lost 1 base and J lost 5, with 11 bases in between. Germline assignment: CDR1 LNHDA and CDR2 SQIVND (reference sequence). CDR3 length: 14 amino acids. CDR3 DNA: TGTGCCAGTAGTATAGCGGCCGGACGGGAGACCCAGTACTTC. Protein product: CASSIAAGRETQYF.

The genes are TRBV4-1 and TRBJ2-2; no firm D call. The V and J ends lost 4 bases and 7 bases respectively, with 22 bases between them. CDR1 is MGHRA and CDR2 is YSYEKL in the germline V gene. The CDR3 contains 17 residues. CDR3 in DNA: TGCGCCAGCAGCCTACAAGATCTAATAGGCGTCGGCGGGGAGCTGTTTTTT. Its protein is CASSLQDLIGVGGELFF.

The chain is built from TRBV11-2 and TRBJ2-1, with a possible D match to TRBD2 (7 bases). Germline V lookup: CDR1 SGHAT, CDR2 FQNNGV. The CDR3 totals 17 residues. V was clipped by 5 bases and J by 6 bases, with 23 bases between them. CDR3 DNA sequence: TGTGCCAGCAGCCCGGCCTCTATAGGGGGGGACTTCAATGAGCAGTTCTTC. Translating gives CASSPASIGGDFNEQFF.

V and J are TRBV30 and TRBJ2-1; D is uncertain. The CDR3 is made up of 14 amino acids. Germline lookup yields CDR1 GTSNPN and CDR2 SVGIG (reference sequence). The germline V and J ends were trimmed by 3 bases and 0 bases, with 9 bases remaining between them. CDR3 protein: CAWRNRSSYNEQFF. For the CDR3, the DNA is TGTGCCTGGAGGAATCGGAGCTCCTACAATGAGCAGTTCTTC.

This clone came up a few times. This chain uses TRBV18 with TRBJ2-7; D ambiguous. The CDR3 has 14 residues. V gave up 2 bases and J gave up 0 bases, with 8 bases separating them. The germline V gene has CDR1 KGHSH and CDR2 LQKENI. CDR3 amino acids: CASSPSPISYEQYF. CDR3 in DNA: TGTGCCAGCTCACCAAGCCCCATCTCCTACGAGCAGTACTTC.

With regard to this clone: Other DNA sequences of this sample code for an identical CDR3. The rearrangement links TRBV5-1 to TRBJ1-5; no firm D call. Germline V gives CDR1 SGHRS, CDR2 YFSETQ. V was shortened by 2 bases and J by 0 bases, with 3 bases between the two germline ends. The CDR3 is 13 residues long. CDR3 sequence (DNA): TGCGCCAGCAGCTTCGATAGCAATCAGCCCCAGCATTTT. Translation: CASSFDSNQPQHF.

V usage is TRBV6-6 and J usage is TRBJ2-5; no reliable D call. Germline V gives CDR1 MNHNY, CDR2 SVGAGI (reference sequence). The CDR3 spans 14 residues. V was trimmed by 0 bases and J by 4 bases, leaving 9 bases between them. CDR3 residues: CASSYSKVGETQYF. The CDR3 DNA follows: TGTGCCAGCAGTTACTCGAAAGTAGGAGAGACCCAGTACTTC.

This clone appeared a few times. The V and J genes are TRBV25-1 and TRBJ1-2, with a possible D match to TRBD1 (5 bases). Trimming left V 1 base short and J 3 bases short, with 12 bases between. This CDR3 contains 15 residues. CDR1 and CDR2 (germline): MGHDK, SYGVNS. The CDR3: CASSELAGRDYGYTF. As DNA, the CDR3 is TGTGCCAGCAGTGAATTGGCGGGGCGCGACTATGGCTACACCTTC.

CDR3 region: CASRAGTAFYGYTF. In nucleotides, the CDR3 is TGTGCCAGCAGAGCCGGGACGGCCTTCTATGGCTACACCTTC. The chain employs TRBV2 and TRBJ1-2, with D perhaps matching TRBD1 (5 bases). Germline V lookup: CDR1 SNHLY, CDR2 FYNNEI. V lost 6 bases, J lost 4 bases, and 15 bases lay in between. The CDR3 runs 14 residues.

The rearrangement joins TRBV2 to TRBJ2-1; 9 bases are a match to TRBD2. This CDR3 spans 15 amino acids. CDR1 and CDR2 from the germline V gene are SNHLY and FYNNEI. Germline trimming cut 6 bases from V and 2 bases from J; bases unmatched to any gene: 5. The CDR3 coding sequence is TGTGCCAGCAGCCCCCCTAGCGGGGCCTACAATGAGCAGTTCTTC. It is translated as CASSPPSGAYNEQFF.

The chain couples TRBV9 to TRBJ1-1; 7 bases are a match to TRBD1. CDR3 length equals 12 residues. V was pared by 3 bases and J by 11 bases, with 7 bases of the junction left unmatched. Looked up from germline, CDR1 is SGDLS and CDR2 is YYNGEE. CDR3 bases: TGTGCCAGCAGCGCTCCTGGACAGGCGGCTTTCTTT. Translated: CASSAPGQAAFF.

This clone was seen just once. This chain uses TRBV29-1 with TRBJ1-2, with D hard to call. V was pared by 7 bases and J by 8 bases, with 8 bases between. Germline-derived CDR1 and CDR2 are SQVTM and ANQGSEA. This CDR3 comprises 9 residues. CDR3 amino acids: CSASPGYTF. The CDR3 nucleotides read TGCAGCGCCTCGCCGGGCTACACCTTC. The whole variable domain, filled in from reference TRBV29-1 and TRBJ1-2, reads SAVISQKPSRDICQRGTSLTIQCQVDSQVTMMFWYRQQPGQSLTLIATANQGSEATYESGFVIDKFPISRPNLTFSTLTVSNMSPEDSSIYLCSASPGYTFGSGTRLTVV.

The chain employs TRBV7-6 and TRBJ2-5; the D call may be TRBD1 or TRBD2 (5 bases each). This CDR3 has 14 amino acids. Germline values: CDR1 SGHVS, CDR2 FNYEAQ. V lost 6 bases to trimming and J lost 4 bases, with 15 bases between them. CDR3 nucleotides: TGTGCCAGCAGTTCAAACCAGGGACGAGAGACCCAGTACTTC. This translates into CASSSNQGRETQYF. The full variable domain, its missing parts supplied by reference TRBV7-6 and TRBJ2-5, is GAGVSQSPRYKVTKRGQDVALRCDPISGHVSLYWYRQALGQGPEFLTYFNYEAQQDKSGLPNDRFSAERPEGSISTLTIQRTEQRDSAMYRCASSSNQGRETQYFGPGTRLLVL.

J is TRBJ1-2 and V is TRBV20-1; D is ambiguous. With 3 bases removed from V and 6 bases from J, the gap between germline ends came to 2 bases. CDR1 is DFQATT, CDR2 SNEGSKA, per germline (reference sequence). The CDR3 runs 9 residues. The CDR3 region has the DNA TGCAGTGCTAGGAATGGCTACACCTTC. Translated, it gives CSARNGYTF.

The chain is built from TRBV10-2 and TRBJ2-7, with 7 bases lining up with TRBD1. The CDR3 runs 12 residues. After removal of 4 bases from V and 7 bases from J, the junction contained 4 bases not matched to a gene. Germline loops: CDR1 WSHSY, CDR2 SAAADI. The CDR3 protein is CASSVTGNEQYF. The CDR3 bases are TGCGCCAGCAGTGTGACAGGGAATGAGCAGTACTTC.

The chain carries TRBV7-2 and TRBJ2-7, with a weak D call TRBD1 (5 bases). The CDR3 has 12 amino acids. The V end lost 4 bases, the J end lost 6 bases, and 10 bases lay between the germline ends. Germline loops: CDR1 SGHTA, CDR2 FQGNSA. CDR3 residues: CASSSLGLEQYF. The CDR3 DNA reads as TGTGCCAGCAGCTCCCTGGGGCTCGAGCAGTACTTC.

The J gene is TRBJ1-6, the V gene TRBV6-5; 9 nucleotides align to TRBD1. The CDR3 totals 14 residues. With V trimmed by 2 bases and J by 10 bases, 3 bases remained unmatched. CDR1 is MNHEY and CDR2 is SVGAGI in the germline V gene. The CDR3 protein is CASSYDRGFSPLHF. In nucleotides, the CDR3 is TGTGCCAGCAGTTACGACAGGGGGTTCTCACCCCTCCACTTT.

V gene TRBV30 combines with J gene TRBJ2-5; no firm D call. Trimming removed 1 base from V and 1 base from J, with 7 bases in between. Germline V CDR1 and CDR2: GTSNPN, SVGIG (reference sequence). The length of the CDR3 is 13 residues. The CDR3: CAWSASFQETQYF. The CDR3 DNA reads TGTGCCTGGAGTGCCTCTTTCCAAGAGACCCAGTACTTC. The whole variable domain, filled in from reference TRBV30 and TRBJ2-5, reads SQTIHQWPATLVQPVGSPLSLECTVEGTSNPNLYWYRQAAGRGLQLLFYSVGIGQISSEVPQNLSASRPQDRQFILSSKKLLLSDSGFYLCAWSASFQETQYFGPGTRLLVL.

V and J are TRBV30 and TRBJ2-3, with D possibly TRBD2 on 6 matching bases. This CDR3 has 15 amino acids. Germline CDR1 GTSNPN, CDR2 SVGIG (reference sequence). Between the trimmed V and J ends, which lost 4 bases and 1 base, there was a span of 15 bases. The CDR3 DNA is TGTGCCTGGAAGGCGTCGGGGGACGGCACAGATACGCAGTATTTT. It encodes CAWKASGDGTDTQYF.